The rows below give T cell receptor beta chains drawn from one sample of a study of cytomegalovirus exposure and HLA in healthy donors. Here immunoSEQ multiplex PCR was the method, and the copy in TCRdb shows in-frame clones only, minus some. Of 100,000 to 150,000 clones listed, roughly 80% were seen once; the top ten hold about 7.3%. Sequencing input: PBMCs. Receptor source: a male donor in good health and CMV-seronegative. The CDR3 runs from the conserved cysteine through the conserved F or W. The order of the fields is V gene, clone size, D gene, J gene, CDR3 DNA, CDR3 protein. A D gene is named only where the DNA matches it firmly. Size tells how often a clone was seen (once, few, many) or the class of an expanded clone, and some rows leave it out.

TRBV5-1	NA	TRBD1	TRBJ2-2	TGCGCCAGCAGCCCGCGGACAGGGCAAAACACCGGGGAGCTGTTTTTT	CASSPRTGQNTGELFF
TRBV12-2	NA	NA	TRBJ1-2	TGTGCAAGTCGCGTTATAGTCGCTCAGGTAAGGCAGGAAGAGCAAAACTATGGCTACACCTTC	CASRVIVAQVRQEEQNYGYTF
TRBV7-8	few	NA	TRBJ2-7	TGTGCCAGCAGCACCCTGCCCAGTGGACAGATAGTCTCCTACGAGCAGTACTTC	CASSTLPSGQIVSYEQYF
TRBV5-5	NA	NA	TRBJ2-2	TGTGCCAGCAGCGGGCAGGACTGGGGGGAGCTGTTTTTT	CASSGQDWGELFF
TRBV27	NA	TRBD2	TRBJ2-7	TGTGCCAGCAGTTGGGAGCGGGGGTCCTACGAGCAGTACTTC	CASSWERGSYEQYF
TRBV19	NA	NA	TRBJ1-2	TGTGCCAGTAGCAGCGGGCGGGGAAAAAACTATGGCTACACCTTC	CASSSGRGKNYGYTF
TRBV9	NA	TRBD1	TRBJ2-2	TGTGCCAGCAGCGTTGGGACAGGGTTTACCGGGGAGCTGTTTTTT	CASSVGTGFTGELFF
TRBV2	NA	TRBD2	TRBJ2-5	TGTGCCAGCAGTGTCCCGGGGAGGGGACGCCAAGAGACCCAGTACTTC	CASSVPGRGRQETQYF
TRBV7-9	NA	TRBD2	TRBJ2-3	TGTGCCAGCAGCTTGCCTGCCCAGCGGGGCAGAACAGATACGCAGTATTTT	CASSLPAQRGRTDTQYF
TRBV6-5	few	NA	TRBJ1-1	TGTGCCAGCAGTTACAACCAGGGCCATACGGGTGAAGCTTTCTTT	CASSYNQGHTGEAFF
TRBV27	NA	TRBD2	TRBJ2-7	TGTGCCAGCAGGCCGGGACTAGCGGGAGGGTTTCGTATCTACGAGCAGTACTTC	CASRPGLAGGFRIYEQYF
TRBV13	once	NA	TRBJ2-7	TGTGCCAGCAGCTTAACCGGCGAGCAGTACTTC	CASSLTGEQYF
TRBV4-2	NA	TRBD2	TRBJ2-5	TGTGCCAGCAGCCAAGACCGAGCGGGGGGGAAGGGGGCCCAGTACTTC	CASSQDRAGGKGAQYF
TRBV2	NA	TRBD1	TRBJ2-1	TGTGCCAGCAGTAGTCAGGGGGCGCAAAATGAGCAGTTCTTC	CASSSQGAQNEQFF
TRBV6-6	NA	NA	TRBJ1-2	TGTGCCAGCAGTTCCATTACAGGGTGGAGTGGCTACACCTTC	CASSSITGWSGYTF
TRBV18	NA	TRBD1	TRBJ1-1	TGTGCCAGCTCACCGGTGGTGTTTAGGGGGCTAAAAACTGAAGCTTTCTTT	CASSPVVFRGLKTEAFF
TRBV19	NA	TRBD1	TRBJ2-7	TGTGCCAGTAGTAAAGGACAGGGCTTCTCCTACGAGCAGTACTTC	CASSKGQGFSYEQYF
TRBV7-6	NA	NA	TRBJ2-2	TGTGCCAGCAGCTTGGTCCAACTAGATATATCCGGGGAGCTGTTTTTT	CASSLVQLDISGELFF
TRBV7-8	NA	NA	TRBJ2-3	TGTGCCAGCAGCTTAAGGGAGGACTCAGATACGCAGTATTTT	CASSLREDSDTQYF
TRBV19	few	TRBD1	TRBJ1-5	TGTGCCAGTACCAGGACAGGGGGCCGTAATCAGCCCCAGCATTTT	CASTRTGGRNQPQHF
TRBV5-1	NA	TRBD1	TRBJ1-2	TGCGCCAGCAGCTTGGACGGACAGGCCTCCTATGGCTACACCTTC	CASSLDGQASYGYTF
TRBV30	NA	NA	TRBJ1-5	TGTGCCTGGAGTGTAAACAGTCGCAATCAGCCCCAGCATTTT	CAWSVNSRNQPQHF
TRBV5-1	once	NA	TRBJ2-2	TGCGCCAGCAGTATTGGCCCCACCGGGGAGCTGTTTTTT	CASSIGPTGELFF
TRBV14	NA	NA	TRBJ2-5	TGTGCCAGCAGCGAGAGGGTGGGCGGAACGCCCCAGTACTTC	CASSERVGGTPQYF
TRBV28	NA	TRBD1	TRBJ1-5	TGTGCCAGCAGCCCCATCCGGGACAGGGCGTTGTGGGGCAATCAGCCCCAGCATTTT	CASSPIRDRALWGNQPQHF
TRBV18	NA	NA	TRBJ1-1	TGTGCCAGCTCACCACAGGGGTCGAACACTGAAGCTTTCTTT	CASSPQGSNTEAFF
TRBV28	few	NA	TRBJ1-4	TGTGCCAGCATATCTCCAACTAATGAAAAACTGTTTTTT	CASISPTNEKLFF
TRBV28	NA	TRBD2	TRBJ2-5	TGTGCCAGCAGTTTCCTAGCGGGAGGACCCAGGACCCAGTACTTC	CASSFLAGGPRTQYF
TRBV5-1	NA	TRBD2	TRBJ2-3	TGCGCCAGCAGCTTGGCTGTCCTAGCGGGAGGATGGGCTAGCACAGATACGCAGTATTTT	CASSLAVLAGGWASTDTQYF
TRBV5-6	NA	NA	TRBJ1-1	TGTGCCAGCAGCTGGGGACACATCACTGAAGCTTTCTTT	CASSWGHITEAFF
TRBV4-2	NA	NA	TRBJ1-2	TGTGCCAGCAGCCAAGTTAGGGGGATCCCCCAAGCTAACTATGGCTACACCTTC	CASSQVRGIPQANYGYTF
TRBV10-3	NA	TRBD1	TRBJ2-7	TGTGCCATCAGTCGCCCGGGACAGGGAGTCCTAGGGTACGAGCAGTACTTC	CAISRPGQGVLGYEQYF
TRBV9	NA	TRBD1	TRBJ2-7	TGTGCCAGCAGCCTACAGGGGGGACCCCCCTACGAGCAGTACTTC	CASSLQGGPPYEQYF
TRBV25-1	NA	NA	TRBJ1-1	TGTGCCAGCAGGGATGGAGTAGCTTTCTTT	CASRDGVAFF